This is a list of T cell receptor beta chains from one sample in a study of graft-versus-host responses after intestinal transplantation. Their specific antigens are unknown. The repertoire was sequenced with immunoSEQ multiplex PCR; TCRdb's copy has only in-frame clones and lacks some. The sample shows more than 70,000 clones, 85% to 95% of them seen only once. The specimen comprised unstimulated CD8+ T cells sorted from spleen or lymph node cells, sampled before transplant. The receptor source for this set is a human donor who was the organ donor for an intestinal transplant. Each CDR3 is given with its conserved first and last residue.

TRBV27 | CASRTGTANSPLHF
TRBV11-2 | CASSPRGSSYNEQFF
TRBV7-9 | CASSLLLGPSNTGELFF
TRBV7-3 | CASSFGLGGPGELFF
TRBV7-9 | CASSPVGGRDTEAFF
TRBV2 | CASRGDTGYEQYF
TRBV9 | CASSVTGTLGLNTEAFF
TRBV5-8 | CASSLVTVLLTDTQYF
TRBV19 | CAGRDSLNTEAFF
TRBV6-5 | CASSHRDRPYEQYF
TRBV9 | CASSVAVGTGSYEQYF
TRBV27 | CASILAGGHDTQYF
TRBV4-1 | CASSQLLAGVSKNIQYF
TRBV6-1 | CASSEAQGRWVTEAFF
TRBV7-6 | CASSLGQGTYEQYF
TRBV2 | CASRLQQTVRNTEAFF
TRBV7-9 | CASGLAGDGYTF
TRBV7-3 | CASSLVGGISPTDTQYF
TRBV18 | CAGSPDRGQTGELFF
TRBV21-1 | CASTLGSGAVCQETQYF
TRBV2 | CASCQGWNTGEPFF
TRBV18 | CASSSEAVNTEAFF
TRBV10-2 | CASSEVRIGDTIYF
TRBV11-2 | CASSFSADEQFF
TRBV5-5 | CASRWGGSAGFDEQYF
TRBV9 | CASSVDGGAPYEQYF
TRBV18 | CASSPETGPPGYEQYF
TRBV4-1 | CASSPQGLNEKLFF
TRBV4-1 | CASSQVGASNQPQHF
TRBV19 | CASGQGYQPQHF
TRBV4-2 | CASSQDMGASQPQHF
TRBV7-2 | CASSLVSSYEQYF
TRBV4-1 | CASSQDTVGQGGGYTF
TRBV28 | CVQGDRGNTGELFF
TRBV5-6 | CASSLGVGGNQPQHF
TRBV7-3 | CASSLRTPGTDTQYF
TRBV19 | CASRSGITEAFF
TRBV15 | CAASGAGELFF
TRBV5-6 | CASSLDPRKTQYF
TRBV27 | CASSPQAHWSDTQYF
TRBV9 | CASSVEGQGVYGYTF
TRBV19 | CASSIDTSGGASYNEQFF
TRBV11-2 | CASSPTGDEQFF
TRBV7-9 | CASSLATGVPYEQYF
TRBV6-6 | CASSYLGLEVDTQYF
TRBV7-6 | CASSSPRAGGNEQFF
TRBV5-1 | CASSPGTGSTDTQYF
TRBV2 | CASAGGTDTQYF
TRBV14 | CASSQGGGADIQYF
TRBV11-2 | CASSPPGAGGSGEQYF